The 13 T cell receptor beta chains below come from one sample, sequenced in a study of early T cells in non-severe SARS-CoV-2 infection. Each CDR3 protein gets one entry after TCRdb re-called the 5' RACE reads with MiXCR. The sample has roughly 45,000 distinct CDR3 sequences, around 10% seen once. Sequenced sample: whole blood. All receptors come from an adult who was a healthcare worker with PCR-confirmed SARS-CoV-2 infection or an uninfected control (not recorded which).

This chain joins TRBV5-4 and TRBJ1-6; TRBD1 matches at 12 bases. The CDR3 consists of 18 residues. After removal of 0 bases from V and 11 bases from J, the junction contained 12 bases not matched to a gene. CDR1 and CDR2 from the germline V gene are SGHNT and YYREEE (reference sequence). CDR3 in amino acids: CASSLDRGTGGDSTPLHF. The CDR3 DNA reads TGTGCCAGCAGCTTGGACCGAGGGACAGGGGGCGATAGTACACCCCTCCACTTT.

This clonotype was seen only a few times. CDR3 DNA: TGTGCCAGCAGCAAGGACGAGAACTATGGCTACACCTTC. As protein: CASSKDENYGYTF. The gene calls are TRBV5-4 and TRBJ1-2; D is unclear. Per germline, CDR1 SGHNT and CDR2 YYREEE (reference sequence). The CDR3 loop spans 13 amino acids. The V end was cut by 4 bases, the J end by 2 bases, with 9 bases between.

The chain links TRBV7-9 to TRBJ1-4; TRBD1 aligns across 7 bases. V lost 6 bases to trimming and J lost 4 bases; unmatched junction nucleotides: 8. The CDR3 totals 15 residues. Germline CDR1 and CDR2: SEHNR and FQNEAQ (reference sequence). CDR3 DNA: TGTGCCAGCAGTCCCGGCGGACAGGTTAATGAAAAACTGTTTTTT. This codes for CASSPGGQVNEKLFF.

The sample holds many counts of this clonotype. V is TRBV5-5 and J is TRBJ1-1; D gene uncertain. Germline lookup yields CDR1 SGHKS and CDR2 YYEKEE (reference sequence). Trimming shortened V by 4 bases and J by 1 base, and 11 bases separated the two germline ends. The CDR3 has 14 residues. The CDR3 DNA sequence: TGTGCCAGCAGCCCTGTGGTCAAGAACACTGAAGCTTTCTTT. Amino acid sequence: CASSPVVKNTEAFF.

This clonotype was seen many times. This rearrangement joins TRBV6-2 or TRBV6-3 to TRBJ2-5, with D possibly being TRBD1 (7 bases). Germline CDR1 is MNHEY and CDR2 is SVGEGT. V was clipped by 4 bases and J by 5 bases, with 11 bases between them. The CDR3 consists of 13 residues. CDR3 sequence (DNA): TGTGCCAGCAGTTCGACAGGGAGGGAGACCCAGTACTTC. This codes for CASSSTGRETQYF.

The chain links TRBV9 to TRBJ1-1, with unresolved D. Germline loops: CDR1 SGDLS, CDR2 YYNGEE. The CDR3 covers 15 residues. Trimming cost V 0 bases and J 0 bases, with 9 bases left between them. CDR3 sequence reads: CASSVGADMNTEAFF. The CDR3 DNA reads TGTGCCAGCAGCGTAGGGGCAGACATGAACACTGAAGCTTTCTTT.

This clonotype appeared a few times. This chain connects TRBV28 to TRBJ1-5; D unresolved. This CDR3 has 12 residues. Germline values: CDR1 MDHEN, CDR2 SYDVKM. The ends were cut back, 8 bases at V and 2 bases at J, with 7 bases in the middle. Written as DNA, the CDR3 is TGTGCCAGCCGAGAGGGCAATCAGCCCCAGCATTTT. It translates to CASREGNQPQHF. The full variable domain, in which reference TRBV28 and TRBJ1-5 provide the parts outside the CDR3, is DVKVTQSSRYLVKRTGEKVFLECVQDMDHENMFWYRQDPGLGLRLIYFSYDVKMKEKGDIPEGYSVSREKKERFSLILESASTNQTSMYLCASREGNQPQHFGDGTRLSIL.

This clonotype has just a few counts. The J gene is TRBJ2-3, the V gene TRBV7-2; no firm D call. V dropped 2 bases and J dropped 0 bases, with 12 bases sitting between them. CDR1 and CDR2 from the germline V gene are SGHTA and FQGNSA. This CDR3 has 16 amino acids. CDR3 DNA sequence: TGTGCCAGCAGCTTACAGCCTGCTCTTAGCACAGATACGCAGTATTTT. The encoded protein is CASSLQPALSTDTQYF. Full variable domain (rest looked up from reference TRBV7-2 and TRBJ2-3): GAGVSQSPSNKVTEKGKDVELRCDPISGHTALYWYRQSLGQGLEFLIYFQGNSAPDKSGLPSDRFSAERTGGSVSTLTIQRTQQEDSAVYLCASSLQPALSTDTQYFGPGTRLTVL.

This clonotype was recorded many times. V gene TRBV7-6 combines with J gene TRBJ1-1; TRBD1 might be the D (5 bases). Germline loops: CDR1 SGHVS, CDR2 FNYEAQ. The CDR3 has 12 residues. Trimming pared 1 base from V and 7 bases from J, leaving 7 bases between. The CDR3 reads CASSLGGSEAFF. The DNA of the CDR3 is TGTGCCAGCAGCTTAGGGGGGAGTGAAGCTTTCTTT.

This clonotype was counted many times. The genes are TRBV9 and TRBJ1-3; 7 bases are a match to TRBD1. Germline trimming cut 4 bases from V and 0 bases from J; bases unmatched to any gene: 7. The CDR3 extends over 16 amino acids. Looked up from germline, CDR1 is SGDLS and CDR2 is YYNGEE. The CDR3: CASSPGGGLSGNTIYF. In DNA, the CDR3 is TGTGCCAGCAGCCCAGGGGGGGGCCTCTCTGGAAACACCATATATTTT.

The rearrangement links TRBV20-1 to TRBJ2-5; tentatively, D is TRBD2 (6 bases). The germline V gene has CDR1 DFQATT and CDR2 SNEGSKA (reference sequence). Between the trimmed V and J ends, which lost 1 base and 6 bases, there was a span of 18 bases. The CDR3 runs to 15 residues. In DNA, the CDR3 is TGCAGTGCTAGAGCCCCTGGCGGGCGGGGACAGACCCAGTACTTC. It is translated as CSARAPGGRGQTQYF.

This clonotype has ten or more counts. This chain joins TRBV6-6 and TRBJ2-1, with TRBD2 identical over 11 bases. The CDR3 covers 18 residues. Looked up from germline, CDR1 is MNHNY and CDR2 is SVGAGI (reference sequence). The trim removed 5 bases at V and 4 bases at J, leaving 13 bases unmatched. The CDR3, as DNA: TGTGCCAGCAGTCCCCTACCCTCCGCTAGCGGGAGGTACAATGAGCAGTTCTTC. Translation gives CASSPLPSASGRYNEQFF.

This clonotype was seen many times. The rearrangement uses TRBV12-3 or TRBV12-4 and TRBJ1-3; the D gene is possibly TRBD1 (6 bases). Between the trimmed V and J ends, which lost 4 bases and 2 bases, there was a span of 9 bases. CDR3 length: 14 amino acids. For the CDR3, the DNA is TGTGCCAGCAGTTACAGGGAGACTGGAAACACCATATATTTT. Its translation is CASSYRETGNTIYF.